The clone carrying this TCR beta chain was picked up a small number of times. The PCR had 60 Vbeta and 13 Jbeta primers. The repertoire was sequenced with immunoSEQ multiplex PCR; TCRdb's copy has only in-frame clones and lacks some. The table has around 130,000 clones, roughly three quarters seen once; the top ten hold roughly 2%. The sample belongs to a study of cytomegalovirus exposure and HLA in healthy donors. This CDR3 spans 15 amino acids. V gave up 8 bases and J gave up 6 bases, with 20 bases separating them. Germline V CDR1 and CDR2: SGHAT, FQNNGV. This TCR came from a man younger than 30 in good health and CMV-seronegative. The rearrangement links TRBV11-2 to TRBJ2-1; TRBD1 might be the D (6 bases). Material: PBMCs. As DNA, the CDR3 is TGTGCCAGCCAAAAAGGCGCAGGGGTAGCCAATGAGCAGTTCTTC. It yields the protein CASQKGAGVANEQFF.